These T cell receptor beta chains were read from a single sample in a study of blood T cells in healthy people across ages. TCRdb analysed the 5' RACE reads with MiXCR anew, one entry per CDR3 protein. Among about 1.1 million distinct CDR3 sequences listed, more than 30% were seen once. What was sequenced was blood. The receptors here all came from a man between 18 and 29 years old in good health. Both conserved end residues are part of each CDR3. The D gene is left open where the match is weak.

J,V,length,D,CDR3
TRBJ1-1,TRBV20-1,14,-,CSASSGGWDTEAFF
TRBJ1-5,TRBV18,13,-,CASSPDNNQPQHF
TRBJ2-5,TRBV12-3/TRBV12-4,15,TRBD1,CASSSTGVTQETQYF
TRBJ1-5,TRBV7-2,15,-,CASSFGAVIDQPQHF
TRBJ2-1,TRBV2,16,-,CASDQNQGNSYNEQFF
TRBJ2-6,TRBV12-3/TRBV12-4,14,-,CASSLSFGANVLTF
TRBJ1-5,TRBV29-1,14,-,CSVGDSGVGQPQHF
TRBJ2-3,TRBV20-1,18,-,CSARDRRGEFSSTDTQYF
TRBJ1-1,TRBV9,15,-,CASSELEWVNNGAFF
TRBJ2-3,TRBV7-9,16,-,CASSLVGTDRTDTQYF
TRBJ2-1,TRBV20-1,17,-,CSARDRGAGGSYNEQFF
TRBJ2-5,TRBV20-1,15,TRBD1,CSAQSDRGGYETQYF
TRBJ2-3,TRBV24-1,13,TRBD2,CVTSDPGGKTQYF
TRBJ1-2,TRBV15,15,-,CATSRDLQGWDGYTF
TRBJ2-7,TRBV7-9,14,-,CASSFPRETYEQYF
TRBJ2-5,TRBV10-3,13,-,CAISEGQKETQYF
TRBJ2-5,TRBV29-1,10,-,CSSVGETQYF
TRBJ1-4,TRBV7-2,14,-,CASSQAGNNEKLFF
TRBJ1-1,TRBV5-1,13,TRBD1,CASSGQGGAEAFF
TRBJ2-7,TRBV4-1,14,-,CASSRGPSANEQYF
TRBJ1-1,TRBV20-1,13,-,CSARTTMNTEAFF
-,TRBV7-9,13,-,CAGSLLGVETQYF
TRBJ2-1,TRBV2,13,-,CASGRLVGDEQFF
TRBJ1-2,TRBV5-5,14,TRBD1,CASSAKAGGNGYTF
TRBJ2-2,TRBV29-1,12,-,CSVRSGAGELFF
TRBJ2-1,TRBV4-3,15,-,CASSQDRRLWDEQFF
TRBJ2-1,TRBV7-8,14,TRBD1,CASNRDSPYNEQFF
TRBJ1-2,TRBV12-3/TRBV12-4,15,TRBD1,CASSTGTGGDYGYTF
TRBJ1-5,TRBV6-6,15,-,CASSYSRGANQPQHF
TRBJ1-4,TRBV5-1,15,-,CASSLGRRENEKLFF
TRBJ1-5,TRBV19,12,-,CASSEGNQLQHF
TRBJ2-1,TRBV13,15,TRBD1,CASSPPDRVGNEQFF
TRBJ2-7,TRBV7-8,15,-,CASSFRAGSSYERYF
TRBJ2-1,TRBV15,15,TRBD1,CATSKGFDRGSEQFF
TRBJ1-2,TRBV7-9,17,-,CASSLIRLQGSTTGYTF
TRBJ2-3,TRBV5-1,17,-,CASSPEVRTVSADTQYF
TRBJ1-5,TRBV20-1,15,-,CSARVWTESYQPQHF
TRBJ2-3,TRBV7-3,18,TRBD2,CASSLLASGGDDTDTQYF